Following are 16 T cell receptor beta chains from one sample sequenced in a study of spatial heterogeneity in lung cancer. MiXCR was run by TCRdb on the 5' RACE reads, yielding one entry per CDR3 protein. The sample holds about 92,000 distinct CDR3 sequences, around 12% seen once. Time point specified: sample taken at primary tumor resection. Sequencing was performed on PBMCs, taken at surgery. Receptors were obtained from a male donor with early-stage non-small cell lung cancer.

This clonotype has more than one count but fewer than ten. This chain connects TRBV7-2 to TRBJ2-2; no firm D call. The germline V gene has CDR1 SGHTA and CDR2 FQGNSA. V lost 6 bases and J 5 bases, leaving 22 bases between the germline ends. This CDR3 comprises 17 residues. CDR3 residues: CASSLTPDPWGTGELFF. DNA of the CDR3: TGTGCCAGCAGTCTCACTCCGGACCCCTGGGGAACCGGGGAGCTGTTTTTT.

The chain joins TRBV6-5 to TRBJ1-1; TRBD1 aligns across 9 bases. The CDR3 sequence is 12 residues long. After removal of 6 bases from V and 9 bases from J, the junction contained 5 bases not matched to a gene. Looked up from germline, CDR1 is MNHEY and CDR2 is SVGAGI. For the CDR3, the DNA is TGTGCCAGCAGGATGACAGGGGGAAAAGCTTTCTTT. Protein sequence: CASRMTGGKAFF.

This clonotype was seen only a few times. V and J are TRBV7-9 and TRBJ1-6; tentatively, D is TRBD1 (5 bases). V lost 5 bases, J lost 8 bases, and 13 bases lay in between. Looked up from germline, CDR1 is SEHNR and CDR2 is FQNEAQ (reference sequence). The CDR3 is 14 residues long. CDR3 DNA: TGTGCCAGCAGCCTGGGGCTAGGCGATTCACCCCTCCACTTT. As protein: CASSLGLGDSPLHF.

This clonotype was recorded a few times. CDR3 amino acids: CATSAGDRVNQPQHF. The CDR3 nucleotides read TGTGCCACCAGTGCAGGGGACAGGGTAAATCAGCCCCAGCATTTT. The chain joins TRBV24-1 to TRBJ1-5; TRBD1 matches at 9 bases. Trimming at V came to 5 bases and at J to 4 bases, leaving 5 bases not matched to a gene. The germline V gene encodes CDR1 KGHDR and CDR2 SFDVKD. CDR3 size: 15 residues.

A few counts support this clonotype. The gene calls are TRBV9 and TRBJ2-1; possible D gene TRBD1, 5 bases. Deletions cut 0 bases from V and 10 bases from J, with 20 bases between. There are 16 residues in the CDR3. Germline V lookup: CDR1 SGDLS, CDR2 YYNGEE. The CDR3 here is CASSVGTNLGQSEQFF. CDR3 in DNA: TGTGCCAGCAGCGTAGGGACAAACCTGGGGCAGAGCGAGCAGTTCTTC.

This clonotype was detected a few times. The rearrangement joins TRBV12-3 or TRBV12-4 to TRBJ1-3, with TRBD1 matching over 11 bases. This CDR3 has 19 amino acids. After removal of 5 bases from V and 0 bases from J, the junction contained 12 bases not matched to a gene. CDR3 loop: CASSGLGKDRGLSGNTIYF. CDR3 DNA: TGTGCCAGCAGTGGCCTGGGGAAGGACAGGGGGCTCTCTGGAAACACCATATATTTT.

This clonotype was found a few times. V is TRBV7-8 and J is TRBJ1-5, with D unresolved. The germline CDR1 and CDR2 sequences are SGHVS and FQNEAQ. CDR3 length: 18 amino acids. V lost 4 bases and J lost 0, with 19 bases in between. The DNA for the CDR3 is TGTGCCAGCAGCTCCTTTGGCCTCTTTTTTTATAGCAATCAGCCCCAGCATTTT. Translation gives CASSSFGLFFYSNQPQHF.

The V and J genes are TRBV12-5 and TRBJ2-1, with a possible D match to TRBD1 (7 bases). Germline V gene data show CDR1 as LGHNT and CDR2 as FRNRAP. This CDR3 spans 16 amino acids. V was shortened by 7 bases and J by 7 bases, with 23 bases between the two germline ends. DNA of the CDR3: TGTGCTAGTGACCCGCAGCGCAGGGGGGCTGGGAATGAGCAGTTCTTC. Its translation: CASDPQRRGAGNEQFF.

CDR3 in DNA: TGCGCCAGCAGCCGGGACAGCGTCTACGAGCAGTACTTC. This translates into CASSRDSVYEQYF. This chain links TRBV5-1 with TRBJ2-7, with 7 bases aligning to TRBD1. Trimming took 4 bases from V and 3 from J; bases not matched to a gene: 4. Per the germline V gene, CDR1 is SGHRS and CDR2 is YFSETQ. This CDR3 has 13 residues. Full variable domain (missing parts from reference TRBV5-1 and TRBJ2-7): KAGVTQTPRYLIKTRGQQVTLSCSPISGHRSVSWYQQTPGQGLQFLFEYFSETQRNKGNFPGRFSGRQFSNSRSEMNVSTLELGDSALYLCASSRDSVYEQYFGPGTRLTVT.

This clonotype has more than one count but fewer than ten. The chain has TRBV7-2 and TRBJ1-5, with unresolved D. With 6 bases removed from V and 6 bases from J, the gap between germline ends came to 9 bases. CDR1 is SGHTA and CDR2 is FQGNSA in the germline V gene. The CDR3 length is 12 residues. This chain's CDR3 is CASRAGSQPQHF. In nucleotides, the CDR3 is TGTGCCAGCAGAGCCGGGAGTCAGCCCCAGCATTTT.

V gene TRBV7-2 combines with J gene TRBJ1-4, with D maybe TRBD1 (5 bases). The CDR3 has 15 amino acids. With 4 bases removed from V and 13 bases from J, the gap between germline ends came to 22 bases. Germline V gives CDR1 SGHTA, CDR2 FQGNSA. CDR3 in amino acids: CASSWGRFPPIGLFF. CDR3 coding DNA: TGTGCCAGCAGCTGGGGACGGTTCCCCCCGATAGGACTGTTTTTT.

The chain employs TRBV2 and TRBJ2-3; D possibly corresponds to TRBD1 (5 bases). Trimming stripped 10 bases from V and 8 bases from J, with 22 bases between. Germline CDR1 SNHLY, CDR2 FYNNEI. CDR3 length: 14 residues. CDR3 in amino acids: CATQGLYEMSTQYF. The DNA of the CDR3 is TGTGCCACCCAGGGCCTCTATGAGATGTCTACGCAGTATTTT.

This clonotype has only a few counts. V gene TRBV7-9 combines with J gene TRBJ2-5, with D possibly called TRBD1 or TRBD2 (5 bases each). This CDR3 has 14 residues. The germline V and J ends were trimmed by 0 bases and 2 bases, with 7 bases remaining between them. CDR1 SEHNR and CDR2 FQNEAQ come from the germline V gene (reference sequence). The CDR3 nucleotides read TGTGCCAGCAGCTTAGCGGGGGTTCAAGAGACCCAGTACTTC. As protein: CASSLAGVQETQYF.

In this sample, this clonotype turned up a few times. V gene TRBV6-5 combines with J gene TRBJ2-2, with a weak D call TRBD1 (6 bases). Trimming left V 2 bases short and J 5 bases short, with 12 bases between. This CDR3 contains 15 residues. From germline, CDR1 is MNHEY and CDR2 SVGAGI. The CDR3 protein is CASSYGRGWTGELFF. CDR3 coding DNA: TGTGCCAGCAGTTACGGCAGGGGCTGGACCGGGGAGCTGTTTTTT.

This clonotype was recorded a few times. V and J are TRBV13 and TRBJ1-1; D is ambiguous. V was shortened by 6 bases and J by 1 base, with 12 bases between the two germline ends. Germline V lookup: CDR1 PRHDT, CDR2 FYEKMQ (reference sequence). This CDR3 spans 14 amino acids. The DNA of the CDR3 is TGTGCCAGCAGACGAAATGGTCGGAACACTGAAGCTTTCTTT. This translates into CASRRNGRNTEAFF.

This clonotype was seen many times. This CDR3 reads CASSLAVLAGSTDTQYF. DNA of the CDR3: TGTGCCAGCAGCTTAGCGGTCCTAGCGGGTAGCACAGATACGCAGTATTTT. This chain uses TRBV7-2 with TRBJ2-3; 8 nucleotides line up with TRBD2. V shed 0 bases, J shed 0 bases, and the junction held 5 bases outside the gene matches. Germline V gene data show CDR1 as SGHTA and CDR2 as FQGNSA. The CDR3 consists of 17 residues.